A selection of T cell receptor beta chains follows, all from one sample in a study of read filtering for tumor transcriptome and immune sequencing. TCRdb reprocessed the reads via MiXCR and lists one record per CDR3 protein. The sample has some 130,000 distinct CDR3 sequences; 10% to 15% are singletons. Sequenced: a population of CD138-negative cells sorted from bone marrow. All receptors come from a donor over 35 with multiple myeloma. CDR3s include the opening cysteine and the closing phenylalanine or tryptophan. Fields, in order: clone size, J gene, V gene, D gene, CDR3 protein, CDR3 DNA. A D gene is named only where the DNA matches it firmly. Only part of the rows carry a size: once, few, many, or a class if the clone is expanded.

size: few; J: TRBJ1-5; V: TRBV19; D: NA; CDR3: CASMSGYSNQPQHF; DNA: TGTGCCAGTATGAGCGGTTATAGCAATCAGCCCCAGCATTTT
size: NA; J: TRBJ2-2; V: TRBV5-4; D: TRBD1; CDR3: CASSRGQVNTGELFF; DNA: TGTGCCAGCAGCAGAGGACAGGTGAACACCGGGGAGCTGTTTTTT
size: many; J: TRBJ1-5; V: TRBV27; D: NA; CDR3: CASSGMGRYQPQHF; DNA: TGTGCCAGCAGTGGAATGGGACGCTATCAGCCCCAGCATTTT
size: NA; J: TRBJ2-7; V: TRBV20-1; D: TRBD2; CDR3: CSAREGRGGAGGSYEQYF; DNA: TGCAGTGCTAGAGAGGGCAGGGGAGGAGCGGGAGGATCCTACGAGCAGTACTTC
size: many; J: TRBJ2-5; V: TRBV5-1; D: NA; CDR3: CASSPGRTLTETQYF; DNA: TGCGCCAGCAGCCCGGGACGGACCCTAACCGAGACCCAGTACTTC
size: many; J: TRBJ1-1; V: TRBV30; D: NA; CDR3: CAWSKTRSETEAFF; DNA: TGTGCCTGGAGCAAAACAAGATCGGAAACTGAAGCTTTCTTT
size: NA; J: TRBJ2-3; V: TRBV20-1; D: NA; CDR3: CSAKGGISTDTQYF; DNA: TGCAGTGCCAAAGGGGGGATAAGCACAGATACGCAGTATTTT
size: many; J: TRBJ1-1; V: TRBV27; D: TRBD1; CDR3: CASTAGGLTEAFF; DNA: TGTGCCAGCACCGCAGGGGGCTTGACTGAAGCTTTCTTT
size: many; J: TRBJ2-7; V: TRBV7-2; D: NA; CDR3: CASSLGGLYEQYF; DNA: TGTGCCAGCAGCTTAGGCGGTCTCTACGAGCAGTACTTC
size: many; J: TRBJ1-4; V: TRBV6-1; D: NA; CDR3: CASSWTEATNEKLFF; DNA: TGTGCCAGTAGTTGGACGGAAGCAACTAATGAAAAACTGTTTTTT
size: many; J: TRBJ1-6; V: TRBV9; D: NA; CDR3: CASSVGGPKLESPLHF; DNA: TGTGCCAGCAGCGTAGGGGGACCAAAACTGGAATCACCCCTCCACTTT
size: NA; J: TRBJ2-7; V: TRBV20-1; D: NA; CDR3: CSARDRTTGTGVF; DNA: TGCAGTGCTAGAGATCGGACAACCGGTACGGGGGTCTTC
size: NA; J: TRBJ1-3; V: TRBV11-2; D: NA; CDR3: CASSSRYVSGNTIYF; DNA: TGTGCCAGCAGCTCACGTTATGTCTCTGGAAACACCATATATTTT
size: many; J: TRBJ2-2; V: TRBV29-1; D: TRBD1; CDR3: CSVGHRDRGNTGELFF; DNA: TGCAGCGTCGGTCACAGGGACAGGGGCAACACCGGGGAGCTGTTTTTT
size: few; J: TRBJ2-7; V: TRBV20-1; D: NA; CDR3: CSAGAGATYEQYF; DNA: TGCAGTGCTGGGGCAGGGGCTACCTACGAGCAGTACTTC
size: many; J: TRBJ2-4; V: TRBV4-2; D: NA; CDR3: CASSQDSTRDIQYF; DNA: TGTGCCAGCAGCCAAGATTCGACAAGGGACATTCAGTACTTC
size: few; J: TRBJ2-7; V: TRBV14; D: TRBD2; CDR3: CDSSHRLAGAGNEQYF; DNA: TGTGACAGCAGCCATCGACTAGCGGGAGCCGGAAACGAGCAGTACTTC
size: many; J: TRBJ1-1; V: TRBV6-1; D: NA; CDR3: CASSEVFTTEAFF; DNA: TGTGCCAGCAGTGAAGTGTTCACCACTGAAGCTTTCTTT
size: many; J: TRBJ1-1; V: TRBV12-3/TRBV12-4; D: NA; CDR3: CASRSVGRGPNTEAFF; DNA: TGTGCCAGCAGAAGCGTAGGGAGGGGACCGAACACTGAAGCTTTCTTT
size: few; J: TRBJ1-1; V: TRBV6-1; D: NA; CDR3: CASSASLRNTEAFF; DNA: TGTGCCAGCAGTGCCTCCCTACGTAACACTGAAGCTTTCTTT